Below, 20 T cell receptor beta chains from the same sample are listed, as sequenced in a study of blood T cell repertoires in COVID-19. Data came from immunoSEQ multiplex PCR; TCRdb stores just in-frame clones and leaves some out. The table has 190,000 or so clones, approximately 85% seen once; the top ten hold over 9.5%. Input material: PBMCs or T cells enriched from blood (not recorded which). The receptor source for this set is a man in his forties who had recovered from COVID-19.

The chain joins TRBV24-1 to TRBJ2-5; TRBD1 is a possible D gene (6 bases). Trimming removed 3 bases from V and 0 bases from J, with 10 bases in between. This CDR3 is built from 15 residues. CDR1 and CDR2 from the germline V gene are KGHDR and SFDVKD. The CDR3 sequence: CATSDPTGNQETQYF. The CDR3 nucleotides read TGTGCCACCAGTGATCCGACAGGAAACCAAGAGACCCAGTACTTC.

The chain combines TRBV6-5 with TRBJ2-7; 9 bases are a match to TRBD2. Unmatched junction bases numbered 5, after V lost 6 bases and J lost 2 bases. This CDR3 contains 14 residues. Germline V lookup: CDR1 MNHEY, CDR2 SVGAGI. The CDR3 reads CASRPSGAAYEQYF. The CDR3 DNA reads TGTGCCAGCAGACCTAGCGGGGCAGCCTACGAGCAGTACTTC.

The chain couples TRBV16 to TRBJ2-7; 7 bases match TRBD1. The CDR3 is 13 amino acids. The V gene end was trimmed by 5 bases and the J gene end by 7 bases; junction bases not matched to a gene: 8. Looked up from germline, CDR1 is KGHSY and CDR2 is FQNENV. The CDR3: CASSATGVGEQYV. CDR3 in DNA: TGTGCCAGCAGCGCCACAGGGGTCGGGGAGCAGTACGTC.

The chain carries TRBV7-4 and TRBJ2-7, with 10 nucleotides matching TRBD2. This CDR3 has 18 amino acids. V lost 6 bases to trimming and J lost 4 bases; unmatched junction nucleotides: 18. In germline, CDR1 is SGHVT, CDR2 SQSDAQ. The CDR3 reads CASSRAGASGRRRYEQYV. DNA for the CDR3: TGTGCCAGCAGTCGAGCAGGGGCTAGCGGGAGAAGGAGGTACGAGCAGTACGTC.

This clone was detected once. The chain has TRBV10-3 and TRBJ1-2; TRBD1 is a possible D gene (6 bases). Trimming cost V 8 bases and J 2 bases, with 15 bases left between them. The CDR3 spans 14 residues. Germline-derived CDR1 and CDR2 are ENHRY and SYGVKD. The CDR3 protein is CAIGYQDRNYGYTF. CDR3 sequence (DNA): TGTGCCATCGGTTACCAGGACAGAAACTATGGCTACACCTTC.

The gene calls are TRBV4-1 and TRBJ2-5, with TRBD2 matching 10 bases. Germline assignment: CDR1 MGHRA and CDR2 YSYEKL. The trim removed 5 bases at V and 1 base at J, leaving 1 base unmatched. The CDR3 has 14 residues. The CDR3 nucleotides are TGCGCCAGCAGCTTAGCGGGGGGCCAAGAGACCCAGTACTTC. It is translated as CASSLAGGQETQYF.

This rearrangement joins TRBV5-1 to TRBJ1-1; D is perhaps TRBD1 (6 bases). Germline V gene lookup returns CDR1 SGHRS and CDR2 YFSETQ. This CDR3 spans 16 amino acids. The V end was cut by 4 bases, the J end by 6 bases, with 22 bases between. The CDR3 DNA is TGCGCCAGCAGCAACGGGAGGGGACACCCAAGGTCTGAAGCTTTCTTT. Protein sequence: CASSNGRGHPRSEAFF.

The chain has TRBV5-6 and TRBJ1-1; 9 nucleotides line up with TRBD1. CDR1 SGHDT and CDR2 YYEEEE come from the germline V gene. V was clipped by 4 bases and J by 0 bases; unmatched bases: 7. The CDR3 contains 16 residues. CDR3 sequence (DNA): TGTGCCAGCAGCCCAGCAGGGACAGGGATGAACACTGAAGCTTTCTTT. It is translated as CASSPAGTGMNTEAFF.

The CDR3 DNA reads as TGTGCCACCAGCAGTACCTACGAGCAGTACTTC. Translation gives CATSSTYEQYF. This chain joins TRBV15 and TRBJ2-7, with no clear D. The germline CDR1 and CDR2 sequences are LNHNV and YYDKDF (reference sequence). The CDR3 extends over 11 amino acids. V was cut by 3 bases and J by 2 bases, with 2 bases left in between.

In regard to this clone: The identical CDR3 is also encoded by other nucleotide sequences in the sample. The chain is built from TRBV2 and TRBJ1-4, with 8 bases matching TRBD1. CDR1 SNHLY and CDR2 FYNNEI come from the germline V gene. The CDR3 is made up of 12 amino acids. V lost 8 bases, J lost 5 bases, and 1 base stayed unmatched. DNA of the CDR3: TGTGCCAGCCGACAGGGGAATGAAAAACTGTTTTTT. Encoded protein: CASRQGNEKLFF.

The genes are TRBV7-2 and TRBJ2-1, with D perhaps TRBD1 (6 bases). The V end lost 3 bases, the J end lost 4 bases, and 10 bases lay between the germline ends. CDR1 SGHTA and CDR2 FQGNSA come from the germline V gene. The CDR3 runs 14 residues. CDR3 sequence reads: CASSLDSKYNEQFF. CDR3 in DNA: TGTGCCAGCAGCTTGGACAGCAAGTACAATGAGCAGTTCTTC.

The chain uses TRBV7-2 and TRBJ2-3; 11 nucleotides align to TRBD2. The CDR3 length is 17 residues. Germline CDR1 and CDR2: SGHTA and FQGNSA. Losses at the gene ends were 5 bases for V and 3 bases for J; bases not matched to a gene: 10. The CDR3 region is CASSKQLAGGRTDTQYF. The CDR3 DNA follows: TGTGCCAGCAGCAAGCAGCTAGCGGGGGGAAGAACAGATACGCAGTATTTT. Based on the CDR3 plus reference TRBV7-2 and TRBJ2-3, the full variable domain is GAGVSQSPSNKVTEKGKDVELRCDPISGHTALYWYRQSLGQGLEFLIYFQGNSAPDKSGLPSDRFSAERTGGSVSTLTIQRTQQEDSAVYLCASSKQLAGGRTDTQYFGPGTRLTVL.

This clone was counted once. The rearrangement joins TRBV12-5 to TRBJ2-1; 11 bases map to TRBD2. Trimming took 3 bases from V and 3 from J; bases not matched to a gene: 7. CDR3 length: 17 amino acids. Germline-derived CDR1 and CDR2 are LGHNT and FRNRAP. The CDR3, as DNA: TGTGCTAGTGGTTTTCACACAACTAGCGGGAGCTACAATGAGCAGTTCTTC. Its translation: CASGFHTTSGSYNEQFF.

Here the CDR3 DNA reads TGTGCCAGCTCGAAGTGGGGTGGGGGAGGCAATGAGCAGTTCTTC. Protein sequence: CASSKWGGGGNEQFF. This chain joins TRBV14 and TRBJ2-1, with D perhaps matching TRBD2 (6 bases). CDR1 is SGHDN and CDR2 is FVKESK in the germline V gene. The V and J ends lost 8 bases and 6 bases respectively, with 20 bases between them. CDR3 length: 15 residues. The whole variable domain, remainder taken from reference TRBV14 and TRBJ2-1, is EAGVTQFPSHSVIEKGQTVTLRCDPISGHDNLYWYRRVMGKEIKFLLHFVKESKQDESGMPNNRFLAERTGGTYSTLKVQPAELEDSGVYFCASSKWGGGGNEQFFGPGTRLTVL.

The chain links TRBV5-1 to TRBJ1-5; TRBD1 matches at 7 bases. The CDR3 is made up of 16 amino acids. Germline CDR1 is SGHRS and CDR2 is YFSETQ. The V segment lost 4 bases and the J segment 6 bases; nucleotides outside the gene matches: 13. The CDR3 loop reads CASSPNRGIEPQPQHF. For the CDR3, the DNA is TGCGCCAGCAGCCCCAACAGGGGTATCGAACCTCAGCCCCAGCATTTT.

V is TRBV29-1 and J is TRBJ2-7, with TRBD1 matching 7 bases. Germline V lookup: CDR1 SQVTM, CDR2 ANQGSEA. The CDR3 runs to 16 residues. V gave up 6 bases and J gave up 0 bases; unmatched junction bases: 14. CDR3 region: CSVSLTGTVGSYEQYF. In DNA, the CDR3 is TGCAGCGTCTCTCTCACGGGGACAGTGGGCTCCTACGAGCAGTACTTC.

This clone is a singleton in its sample. This chain joins TRBV5-6 and TRBJ1-2, with a tentative D call TRBD1 (6 bases). The CDR3 is made up of 14 amino acids. Germline lookup yields CDR1 SGHDT and CDR2 YYEEEE. Trimming took 3 bases from V and 7 from J, leaving 16 bases between them. The CDR3 is CASSSRGGGFGYTF. The CDR3 DNA sequence: TGTGCCAGCAGCTCCCGAGGGGGGGGGTTTGGCTACACCTTC.

This chain uses TRBV7-8 with TRBJ1-1; D ambiguous. The V end lost 5 bases, the J end lost 1 base, and 14 bases lay between the germline ends. The CDR3 covers 15 residues. The germline V gene encodes CDR1 SGHVS and CDR2 FQNEAQ. In DNA form, the CDR3 reads TGTGCCAGCAGCCTTAGCGGAGGGTGGAACACTGAAGCTTTCTTT. Protein sequence: CASSLSGGWNTEAFF. Looking up the rest from reference TRBV7-8 and TRBJ1-1 gives the full variable domain: GAGVSQSPRYKVAKRGQDVALRCDPISGHVSLFWYQQALGQGPEFLTYFQNEAQLDKSGLPSDRFFAERPEGSVSTLKIQRTQQEDSAVYLCASSLSGGWNTEAFFGQGTRLTVV.

The chain carries TRBV4-2 and TRBJ2-2; D gene uncertain. V dropped 0 bases and J dropped 3 bases, with 8 bases sitting between them. The CDR3 is made up of 15 amino acids. Germline lookup yields CDR1 LGHNA and CDR2 YNFKEQ. This CDR3 is CASSQESVDTGELFF. In DNA, the CDR3 is TGTGCCAGCAGCCAAGAGAGCGTCGACACCGGGGAGCTGTTTTTT.

This chain uses TRBV2 with TRBJ2-7; D gene uncertain. CDR1 is SNHLY, CDR2 FYNNEI, per germline. V dropped 11 bases and J dropped 2 bases, with 16 bases sitting between them. CDR3 length equals 13 residues. As DNA, the CDR3 is TGTGCCTCCCAGGCCCAGGAAACCTACGAGCAGTACGTC. This gives the protein CASQAQETYEQYV.